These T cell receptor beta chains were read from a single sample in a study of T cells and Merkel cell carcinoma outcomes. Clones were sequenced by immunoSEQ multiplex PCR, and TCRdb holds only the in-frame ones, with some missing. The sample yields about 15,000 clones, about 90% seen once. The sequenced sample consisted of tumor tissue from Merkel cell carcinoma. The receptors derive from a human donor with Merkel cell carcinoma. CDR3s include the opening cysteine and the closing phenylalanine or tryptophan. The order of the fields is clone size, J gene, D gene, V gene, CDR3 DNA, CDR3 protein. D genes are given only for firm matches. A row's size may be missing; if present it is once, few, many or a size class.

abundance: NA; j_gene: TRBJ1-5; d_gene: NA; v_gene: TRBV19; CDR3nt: TGTGCCAGTAGTATAGGCGGGGGGTACCAGCCCCAGCATTTT; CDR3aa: CASSIGGGYQPQHF
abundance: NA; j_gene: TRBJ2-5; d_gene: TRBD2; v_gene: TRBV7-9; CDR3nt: TGTGCCAGCAGCTTAAGGCTAGCGGGAGTAGAGACCCAGTACTTC; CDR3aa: CASSLRLAGVETQYF
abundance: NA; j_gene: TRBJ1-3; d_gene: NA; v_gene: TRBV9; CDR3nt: TGTGCCAGCAGCTCAAAGGTTGGAAACACCATATATTTT; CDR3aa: CASSSKVGNTIYF
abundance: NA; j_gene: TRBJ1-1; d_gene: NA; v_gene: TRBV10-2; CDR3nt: TGCGCCAGCAGTCCAGGGGCGTCTGTCGCTGAAGCTTTCTTT; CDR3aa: CASSPGASVAEAFF
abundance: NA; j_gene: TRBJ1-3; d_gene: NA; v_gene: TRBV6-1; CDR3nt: TGTGCCAGCAGTGAACACACCCTAAACACCATATATTTT; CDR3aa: CASSEHTLNTIYF
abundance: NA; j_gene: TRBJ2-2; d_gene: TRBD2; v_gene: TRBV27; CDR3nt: TGTACCAGCAGTCCTACGACTAGCGGGGGCAGTAGGGAGCTGTTTTTT; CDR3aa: CTSSPTTSGGSRELFF
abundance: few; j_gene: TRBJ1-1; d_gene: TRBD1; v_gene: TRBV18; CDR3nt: TGTGCCAGCTCACGGGACAGGGCCGTGAACACTGAAGCTTTCTTT; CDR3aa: CASSRDRAVNTEAFF
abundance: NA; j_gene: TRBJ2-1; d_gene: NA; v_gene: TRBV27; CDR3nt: TGTGCCAGCAGTTTAGTCGGAGATGAGCAGTTCTTC; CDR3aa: CASSLVGDEQFF
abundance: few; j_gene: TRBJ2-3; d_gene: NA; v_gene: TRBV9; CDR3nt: TGTGCCAGCAGCGTTGGGAGTCCAGATACGCAGTATTTT; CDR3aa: CASSVGSPDTQYF
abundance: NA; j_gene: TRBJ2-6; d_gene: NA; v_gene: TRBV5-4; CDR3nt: TGTGCCAGCAGCCCCGGGGGCAGCTCTGGGGCCAACGTCCTGACTTTC; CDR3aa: CASSPGGSSGANVLTF